The rows below give T cell receptor beta chains drawn from one sample of a study of T cells in narcolepsy. TCRdb's table, derived via immunoSEQ multiplex PCR, lists solely in-frame clones and lacks some. The sample shows under 35,000 clones, approximately 78% of them seen only once. The sample comprised CD45RA- memory CD4+ T cells from PBMCs. Receptor source: a human donor with narcolepsy. The CDR3 runs from the conserved cysteine through the conserved F or W. Fields, in order: V gene, CDR3 protein.

TRBV5-1,CASSQSGISETQYF
TRBV5-1,CASSPRTTPDTEAFF
TRBV30,CAWGRPACYTF
TRBV6-6,CASSYSGYDGQYF
TRBV25-1,CASSDPGLSGNTIYF
TRBV19,CASSSDPAGGPWNEQFF
TRBV6-1,CASSGGRNTEAFF
TRBV5-1,CASSLTSGQGSQYF
TRBV5-5,CASSFGASGSGYTF
TRBV2,CASSGTGVRSYEQYF
TRBV5-1,CASSSTGTVPANEQFF
TRBV30,CAWSSGELLAGNTIYF
TRBV2,CASSPGLNTEAFF
TRBV19,CASRSGSEQFF
TRBV7-2,CASSLVGQGTSNQPQHF
TRBV5-1,CASRGSGERGDTQYF
TRBV30,CAWSVSLHQQYF
TRBV19,CASSIGRERIGQPQHF
TRBV4-3,CASSLLDSNTEAFF
TRBV5-1,CASSEAGTDTQYF
TRBV6-5,CASSYLAGSSTDTQYF
TRBV27,CASSRQGIDTEAFF
TRBV7-2,CASSLTGGETQYF